Listed below are T cell receptor beta chains from one sample, sequenced in a study of blood T cell repertoires in COVID-19. TCRdb keeps only in-frame clones here, not all; method: immunoSEQ multiplex PCR. Of 250,000 to 350,000 clones listed, approximately 86% are singletons. The specimen was peripheral blood. The receptors were gathered from a woman between 45 and 60 years old who had recovered from COVID-19. The CDR3 runs from the conserved cysteine through the conserved F or W. D genes are given only for firm matches. Size is stated for part of the rows, as once, few or many counts, or as a class when the clone is expanded.

>-|-|TRBJ1-1|TRBV5-1
TGCGCCAGCAGACCAGGGGCGCAAACTTGGACTGAAGCTTTCTTT
CASRPGAQTWTEAFF
>-|-|TRBJ1-2|TRBV7-2
TGTGCCAGCAGCTTGAACAGGGACCCTACAAGCTTCTTC
CASSLNRDPTSFF
>few|-|TRBJ1-2|TRBV4-1
TGCGCCAGCAGCCAAGAAGGGGCGCTTAGTGGCTACACCTTC
CASSQEGALSGYTF
>-|-|TRBJ2-4|TRBV11-3
TGTGCCAGCAGCGCCGAGGGGGTACAGTACTTC
CASSAEGVQYF
>-|-|TRBJ1-2|TRBV19
TGTGCCAGTAGTATGCGGGGGGCGGGCTATGGCTACACCTTC
CASSMRGAGYGYTF
>-|-|TRBJ1-2|TRBV9
TGTGCCAGCAGCCCCCCGACGGGCTATGGCTACACCTTC
CASSPPTGYGYTF
>-|-|TRBJ2-2|TRBV29-1
TGCAGCGTTGAAGTAAACACCGGGGAGCTGTTTTTT
CSVEVNTGELFF
>-|-|TRBJ1-1|TRBV14
TGTGCCAGCAGACCTACAGGGTCGGGCGCTGAAGCTTTCTTT
CASRPTGSGAEAFF
>-|-|TRBJ2-7|TRBV6-5
TGTGCCAGCAGTTACGCCACAGGGAACTACGAGCAGTACTTC
CASSYATGNYEQYF
>-|-|TRBJ1-2|TRBV4-3
TGCGCCAGCAATGAGGTCAGAAACTCTAACTATGGCTACACCTTC
CASNEVRNSNYGYTF
>-|TRBD2|TRBJ2-4|TRBV28
TGTGCCAGCAGTCGGGCGGGAGGAGCCAAAAACATTCAGTACTTC
CASSRAGGAKNIQYF
>-|TRBD1|TRBJ2-7|TRBV7-2
TGTGCCAGCAGCTTCCTCCGGGACAGGGGCTACGAGCAGTACTTC
CASSFLRDRGYEQYF
>once|-|TRBJ2-2|TRBV11-2
TGTGCCAGCAGCCGGTGGGGGGATCGAACCGGGGAGCTGTTTTTT
CASSRWGDRTGELFF
>-|-|TRBJ1-1|TRBV6-5
TGTGCCAGCAGCCCGGAGGGGTCCATGAACACTGAAGCTTTCTTT
CASSPEGSMNTEAFF
>-|-|TRBJ1-5|TRBV11-2
TGTGCCAGCAGCTGGAAGGGGCAGGGGCAGCCCCAGCATTTT
CASSWKGQGQPQHF
>-|TRBD2|TRBJ2-5|TRBV7-2
TGTGCCAGCAGCTTTAAGGGACTAGCGGGAGGCCGAGGGGAGACCCAGTACTTC
CASSFKGLAGGRGETQYF
>-|-|TRBJ2-7|TRBV25-1
TGTGCCAGCAGTGCCTCTAGCGGCAGGGGTGTCTACGAGCAGTACTTC
CASSASSGRGVYEQYF
>many|-|TRBJ2-7|TRBV7-2
TGTGCCAGCAGCGCCGGGACTTATTACGAGCAGTACTTC
CASSAGTYYEQYF
>-|-|TRBJ2-7|TRBV10-3
TGTGCCATCAGTGGGGGAGCGGCAGGCTCCTACGAGCAGTACTTC
CAISGGAAGSYEQYF
>-|-|TRBJ2-3|TRBV28
TGTGCCAGCAGTTTAGGGGGCCGGGCAGATACGCAGTATTTT
CASSLGGRADTQYF
>-|TRBD2|TRBJ2-5|TRBV3-1/TRBV3-2
TGTGCCAGCGGTAGCGGGGGGCGCCAACATAAGAACTTC
CASGSGGRQHKNF
>-|-|TRBJ1-4|TRBV27
TGTGCCAGCAGTTTATATCGAGGGTTCGATGGTGAAAAACTGTTTTTT
CASSLYRGFDGEKLFF
>few|-|TRBJ1-5|TRBV7-9
TGTGCCAGCAGCTTAGGACCGGGGAGTGGGAATCAGCCCCAGCATTTT
CASSLGPGSGNQPQHF
>-|TRBD2|TRBJ2-7|TRBV6-1
TGTGCCAGCAGTGGCTTCAGGGGACTAGCGGGGAGCTACGAGCAGTACTTC
CASSGFRGLAGSYEQYF
>once|-|TRBJ1-2|TRBV6-6
TGTGCCAGCAGTTACGAGTGGATTGAGTCGGGCTATGGCTACACCTTC
CASSYEWIESGYGYTF
>-|TRBD1|TRBJ1-1|TRBV6-2/TRBV6-3
TGTGCCAGCAGCCTTAACAGGGGGCTCACTGAAGCTTTCTTT
CASSLNRGLTEAFF
>-|TRBD1|TRBJ2-1|TRBV9
TGTGCCAGCAGCGTCGGGACAGGGGGTCAGAATGAGCAGTTCTTC
CASSVGTGGQNEQFF
>-|-|TRBJ1-6|TRBV9
TGTGCCAGCAGCAAGGCCGGACAGCCACCCCTCCACTTT
CASSKAGQPPLHF
>-|-|TRBJ2-1|TRBV24-1
TGTGCCACCAGTGATTTGCTACGACAGTCCCCCGGGTCTTACAATGAGCAGTTCTTC
CATSDLLRQSPGSYNEQFF
>-|TRBD2|TRBJ2-7|TRBV11-1
TGTGCCAGCAGCTCCCCCCGGACTAGTTCCGAGCAGTACTTC
CASSSPRTSSEQYF
>-|-|TRBJ2-2|TRBV7-3
TGTGCCAGCAGCTTCAACCCCATCAGCGGAGCGAACACCGGGGAGCTGTTTTTT
CASSFNPISGANTGELFF
>-|TRBD1|TRBJ2-2|TRBV5-1
TGCGCCAGCAGCTTGGGACAGGGGGATCGCACCGGGGAGCTGTTTTTT
CASSLGQGDRTGELFF
>few|TRBD1|TRBJ1-6|TRBV29-1
TGCAGCGTCCAGACAGGGAATAATTCACCCCTCCACTTT
CSVQTGNNSPLHF
>-|TRBD1|TRBJ2-1|TRBV3-1/TRBV3-2
TGTGCCAGCGACAGGGGGTATGAGCAGTTCTTC
CASDRGYEQFF
>-|-|TRBJ2-7|TRBV15
TGTGCCACCAGCCCGCAGGGGTACGAGCAGTACTTC
CATSPQGYEQYF
>-|TRBD1|TRBJ1-1|TRBV5-1
TGCGCCAGCAGCCTACAGGGGGATAGGAACACTGAAGCTTTCTTT
CASSLQGDRNTEAFF
>-|-|TRBJ1-4|TRBV7-2
TGTGCCAGCAGCCCAAGAGGATCCCCTAATGAAAAACTGTTTTTT
CASSPRGSPNEKLFF
>-|TRBD1|TRBJ2-2|TRBV6-2/TRBV6-3
TGTGCCAGCAGCTTTATCCGGGACAGGGGTGCCGGGGAGCTGTTTTTT
CASSFIRDRGAGELFF
>-|-|TRBJ2-1|TRBV6-2/TRBV6-3
TGTGCCAGCAGTCTAGCCCCCAAGGCGGAGTTCTTC
CASSLAPKAEFF
>few|-|TRBJ1-2|TRBV7-9
TGTGCCAGCAGCTTAACGGGCAGGGCAGGGTATGGCTACACCTTC
CASSLTGRAGYGYTF
>-|TRBD1|TRBJ2-6|TRBV28
TGTGCCAGTTGGGACAGGGTAGCGACTGGGGCCAACGTCCTGACTTTC
CASWDRVATGANVLTF
>once|-|TRBJ1-1|TRBV7-9
TGTGCCAGCAGCTATGACTCGCAGAACACTGAAGCTTTCTTT
CASSYDSQNTEAFF
>-|TRBD1|TRBJ2-5|TRBV19
TGTGCCAGTAGTTGGACAGGGGACGCCTCAGAGACCCAGTACTTC
CASSWTGDASETQYF
>-|-|TRBJ1-5|TRBV30
TGTGCCTGGAGTCCCACAGATCGCCTCCTTTTGCCCCAGCATTTT
CAWSPTDRLLLPQHF
>-|-|TRBJ2-5|TRBV20-1
TGCAGTGCTCTAGAGAAAGAGACCCAGTACTTC
CSALEKETQYF
>-|TRBD1|TRBJ1-5|TRBV16
TGTGCCAGCAGCCAGGACAGGAGCAATCAGCCCCAGCATTTT
CASSQDRSNQPQHF